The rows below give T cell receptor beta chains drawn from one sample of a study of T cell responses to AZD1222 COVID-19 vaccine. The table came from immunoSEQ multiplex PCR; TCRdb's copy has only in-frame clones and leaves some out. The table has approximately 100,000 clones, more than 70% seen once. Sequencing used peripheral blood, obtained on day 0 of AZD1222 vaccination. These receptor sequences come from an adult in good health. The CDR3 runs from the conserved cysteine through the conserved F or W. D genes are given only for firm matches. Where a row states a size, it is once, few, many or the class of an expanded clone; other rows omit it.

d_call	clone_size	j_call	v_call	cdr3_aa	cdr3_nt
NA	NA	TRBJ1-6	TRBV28	CASRLSGAYYNSPLHF	TGTGCCAGCAGGTTATCGGGGGCCTACTATAATTCACCCCTCCACTTT
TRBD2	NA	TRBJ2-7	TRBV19	CASSIGTSGTYEQYF	TGTGCCAGTAGTATAGGGACTAGTGGGACGTACGAGCAGTACTTC
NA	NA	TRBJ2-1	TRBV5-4	CASSLPGAQGFYYNEQFF	TGTGCCAGCAGTCTCCCGGGGGCCCAGGGTTTTTACTACAATGAGCAGTTCTTC
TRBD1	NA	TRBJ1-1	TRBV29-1	CSAGQSEAFF	TGCAGCGCGGGACAGTCTGAGGCTTTCTTT
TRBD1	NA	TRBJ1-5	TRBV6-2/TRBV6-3	CASSPTGGRQPQHF	TGTGCCAGCAGTCCGACAGGGGGAAGGCAGCCCCAGCATTTT
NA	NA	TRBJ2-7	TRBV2	CASRVGGDIHEQYF	TGTGCCAGCAGGGTGGGGGGCGATATTCACGAGCAGTACTTC
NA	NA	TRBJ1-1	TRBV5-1	CASTLDGPKNTEAFF	TGCGCCAGCACCCTGGACGGACCGAAGAACACTGAAGCTTTCTTT
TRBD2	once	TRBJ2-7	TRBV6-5	CASSYGTSGSYEQYF	TGTGCCAGCAGTTACGGGACTAGCGGCTCCTACGAGCAGTACTTC
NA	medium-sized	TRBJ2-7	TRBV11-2	CASSRQGIHEQYF	TGTGCCAGCAGCCGTCAGGGAATCCACGAGCAGTACTTC
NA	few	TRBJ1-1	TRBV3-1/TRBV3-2	CASSQDSYMNTEAFF	TGTGCCAGCAGCCAAGATTCGTACATGAACACTGAAGCTTTCTTT
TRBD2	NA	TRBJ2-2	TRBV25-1	CASRPESGDTGELFF	TGTGCCAGCAGGCCCGAGAGCGGGGACACCGGGGAGCTGTTTTTT
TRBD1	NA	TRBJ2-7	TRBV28	CASSFRTGARSYEQYF	TGTGCCAGCAGTTTTAGGACAGGGGCGAGGAGTTACGAGCAGTACTTC
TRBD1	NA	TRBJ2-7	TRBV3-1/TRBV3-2	CASSQVGTASSYEQYF	TGTGCCAGCAGCCAAGTTGGGACAGCATCCTCCTACGAGCAGTACTTC
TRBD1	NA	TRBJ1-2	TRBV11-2	CASSLARDRGYGYTF	TGTGCCAGCAGCTTAGCTCGCGACAGGGGCTACGGCTACACCTTC
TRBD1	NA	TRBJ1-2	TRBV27	CASSFQGQGVYGYTF	TGTGCCAGCAGTTTTCAGGGACAGGGGGTCTATGGCTACACCTTC
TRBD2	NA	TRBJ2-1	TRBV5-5	CASSKAGGSSYNEQFF	TGTGCCAGCAGCAAAGCGGGAGGGAGCTCCTACAATGAGCAGTTCTTC
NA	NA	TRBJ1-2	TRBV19	CASSTRMGAQAAGYGYTF	TGTGCCAGTAGTACCAGGATGGGGGCTCAGGCAGCTGGCTATGGCTACACCTTC
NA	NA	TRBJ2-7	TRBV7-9	CASNGPNSYEQYF	TGTGCCAGCAACGGACCTAACTCCTACGAGCAGTACTTC
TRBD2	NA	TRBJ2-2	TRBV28	CASVRTNRLAGHTGELFF	TGTGCCAGCGTAAGGACGAATAGACTAGCGGGGCACACCGGGGAGCTGTTTTTT
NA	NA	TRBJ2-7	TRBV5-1	CASSLAAGIAGYEQYF	TGCGCCAGCAGCTTGGCGGCAGGGATCGCCGGCTACGAGCAGTACTTC
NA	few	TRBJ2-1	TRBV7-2	CASSSVLYYNEQFF	TGTGCCAGCAGCTCAGTATTATACTACAATGAGCAGTTCTTC
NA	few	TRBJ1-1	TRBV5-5	CASSLQGLSAEAFF	TGTGCCAGCAGCTTACAGGGACTAAGTGCTGAAGCTTTCTTT
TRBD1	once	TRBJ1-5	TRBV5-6	CASSLFGRGVGSNQPQHF	TGTGCCAGCAGCTTGTTCGGCAGGGGGGTCGGGAGCAATCAGCCCCAGCATTTT
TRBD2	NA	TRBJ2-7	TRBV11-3	CASSSSGRDEQYF	TGTGCCAGCAGCTCTAGCGGGAGGGACGAGCAGTACTTC
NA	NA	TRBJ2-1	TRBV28	CASSHLILNEQFF	TGTGCCAGCAGTCACCTCATTCTCAATGAGCAGTTCTTC
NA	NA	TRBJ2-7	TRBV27	CASTLGPNYEQYF	TGTGCCAGCACCCTAGGACCGAACTACGAGCAGTACTTC
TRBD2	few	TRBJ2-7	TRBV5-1	CASSLLAESYEQYF	TGCGCCAGCAGCTTACTAGCGGAGTCCTACGAGCAGTACTTC
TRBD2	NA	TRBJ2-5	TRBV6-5	CASSSPVVAGPGTQYF	TGTGCCAGCAGTTCCCCCGTAGTAGCGGGGCCGGGGACCCAGTACTTC
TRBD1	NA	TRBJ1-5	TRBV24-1	CATSDPKGDSRNQPQHF	TGTGCCACCAGTGATCCCAAAGGGGACAGCCGCAATCAGCCCCAGCATTTT
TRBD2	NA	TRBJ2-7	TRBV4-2	CASSQDTGGLGQRSSYEQYF	TGTGCCAGCAGCCAAGATACCGGGGGGTTAGGGCAAAGAAGCTCCTACGAGCAGTACTTC
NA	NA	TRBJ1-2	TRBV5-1	CASSLDTGGYTF	TGCGCCAGCAGCTTGGATACAGGCGGCTACACCTTC
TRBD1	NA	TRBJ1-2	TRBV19	CASSGSGDRVKNGYTF	TGTGCCAGTAGTGGCAGTGGGGACAGGGTTAAGAATGGCTACACCTTC
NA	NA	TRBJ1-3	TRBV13	CASSLRAGTYGNTIYF	TGTGCCAGCAGCTTGAGGGCAGGGACTTATGGAAACACCATATATTTT
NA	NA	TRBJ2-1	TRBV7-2	CASSGVNQRNEQFF	TGTGCCAGCAGCGGAGTAAATCAGCGCAATGAGCAGTTCTTC
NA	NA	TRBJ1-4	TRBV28	CASSFPGFDANEKLFF	TGTGCCAGCAGTTTCCCAGGGTTTGACGCTAATGAAAAACTGTTTTTT
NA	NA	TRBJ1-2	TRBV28	CASSLSRGDYGYTF	TGTGCCAGCAGTTTATCGCGGGGGGACTATGGCTACACCTTC
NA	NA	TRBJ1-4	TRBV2	CASRYRANEKLFF	TGTGCCAGCAGATACAGGGCTAATGAAAAACTGTTTTTT
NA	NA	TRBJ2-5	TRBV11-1	CASSAGRYQETQYF	TGTGCCAGCAGCGCCGGCCGATACCAAGAGACCCAGTACTTC
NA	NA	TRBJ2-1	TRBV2	CASSERRNQNEQFF	TGTGCCAGCAGTGAGAGGAGGAATCAAAATGAGCAGTTCTTC